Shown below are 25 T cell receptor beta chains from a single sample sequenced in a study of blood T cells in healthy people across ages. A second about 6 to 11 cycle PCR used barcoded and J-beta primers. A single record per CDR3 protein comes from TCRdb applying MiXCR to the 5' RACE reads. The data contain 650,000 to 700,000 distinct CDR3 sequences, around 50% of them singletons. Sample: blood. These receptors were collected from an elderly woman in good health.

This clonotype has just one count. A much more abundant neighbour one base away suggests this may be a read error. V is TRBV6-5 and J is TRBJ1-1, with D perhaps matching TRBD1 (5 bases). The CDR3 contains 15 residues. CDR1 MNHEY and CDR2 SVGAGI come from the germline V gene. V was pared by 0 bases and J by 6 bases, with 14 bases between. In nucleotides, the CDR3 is TGTGCCAGCAGTTACTCCACGCAGGGTGTTCCTGAAGCTTTCTTT. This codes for CASSYSTQGVPEAFF.

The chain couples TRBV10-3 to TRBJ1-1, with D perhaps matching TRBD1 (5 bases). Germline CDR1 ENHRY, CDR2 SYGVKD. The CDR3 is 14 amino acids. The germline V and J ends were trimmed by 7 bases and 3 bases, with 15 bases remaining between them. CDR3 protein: CAITRDLSDTEAFF. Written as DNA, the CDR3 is TGTGCCATCACACGGGACCTATCTGACACTGAAGCTTTCTTT.

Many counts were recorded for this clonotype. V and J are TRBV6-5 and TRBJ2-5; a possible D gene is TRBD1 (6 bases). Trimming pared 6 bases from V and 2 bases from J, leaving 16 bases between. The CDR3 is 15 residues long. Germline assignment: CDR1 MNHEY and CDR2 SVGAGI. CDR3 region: CASSAIGRGQETQYF. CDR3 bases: TGTGCCAGCAGCGCAATCGGCAGGGGACAAGAGACCCAGTACTTC.

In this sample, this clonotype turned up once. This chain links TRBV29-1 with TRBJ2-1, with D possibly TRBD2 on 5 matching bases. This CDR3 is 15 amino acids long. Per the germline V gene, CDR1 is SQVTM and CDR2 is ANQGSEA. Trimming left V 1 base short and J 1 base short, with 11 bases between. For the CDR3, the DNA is TGCAGCGTTGAAGGGTCACCGGGATCCTACAATGAGCAGTTCTTC. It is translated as CSVEGSPGSYNEQFF.

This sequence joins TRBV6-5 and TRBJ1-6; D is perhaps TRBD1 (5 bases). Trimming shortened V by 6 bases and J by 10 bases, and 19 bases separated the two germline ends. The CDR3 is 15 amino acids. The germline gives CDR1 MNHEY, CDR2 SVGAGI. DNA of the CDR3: TGTGCCAGCAGATCTCCGGGACGGGAGGTATCACCCCTCCACTTT. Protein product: CASRSPGREVSPLHF.

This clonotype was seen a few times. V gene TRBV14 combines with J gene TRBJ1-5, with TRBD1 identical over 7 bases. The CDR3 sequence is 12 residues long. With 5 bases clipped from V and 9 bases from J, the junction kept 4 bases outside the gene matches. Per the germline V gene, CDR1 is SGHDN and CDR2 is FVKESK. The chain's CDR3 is CASSFRQGPQHF. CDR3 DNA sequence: TGTGCCAGCAGCTTTAGACAGGGGCCCCAGCATTTT.

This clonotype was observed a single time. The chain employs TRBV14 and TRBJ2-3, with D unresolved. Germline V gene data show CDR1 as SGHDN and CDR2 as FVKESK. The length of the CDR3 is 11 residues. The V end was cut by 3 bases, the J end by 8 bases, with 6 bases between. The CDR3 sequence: CASSQQSTQYF. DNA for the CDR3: TGTGCCAGCAGCCAGCAGAGTACGCAGTATTTT.

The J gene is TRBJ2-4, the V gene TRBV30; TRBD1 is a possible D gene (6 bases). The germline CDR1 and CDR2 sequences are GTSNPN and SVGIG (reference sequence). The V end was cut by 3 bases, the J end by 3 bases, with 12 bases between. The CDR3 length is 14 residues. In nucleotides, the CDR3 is TGTGCCTGGAGGGTACAGGGAGACAAAAACATTCAGTACTTC. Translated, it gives CAWRVQGDKNIQYF.

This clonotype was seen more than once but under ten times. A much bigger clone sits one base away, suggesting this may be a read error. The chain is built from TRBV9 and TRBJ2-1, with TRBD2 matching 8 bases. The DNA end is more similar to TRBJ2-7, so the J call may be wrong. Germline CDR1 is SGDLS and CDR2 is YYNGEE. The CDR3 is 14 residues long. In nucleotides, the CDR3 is TGTGCCAGCAGCCCCAGGACTAGCTACAATGAGCAGTACTTC. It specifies CASSPRTSYNEQYF.

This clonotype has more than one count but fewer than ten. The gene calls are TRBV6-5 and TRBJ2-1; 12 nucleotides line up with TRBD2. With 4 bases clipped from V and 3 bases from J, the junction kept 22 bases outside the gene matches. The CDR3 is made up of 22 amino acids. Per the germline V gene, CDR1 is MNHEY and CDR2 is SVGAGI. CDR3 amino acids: CASSWGFISDGTSGPVYNEQFF. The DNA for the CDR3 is TGTGCCAGCAGTTGGGGCTTTATCTCTGATGGGACTAGCGGGCCGGTCTACAATGAGCAGTTCTTC.

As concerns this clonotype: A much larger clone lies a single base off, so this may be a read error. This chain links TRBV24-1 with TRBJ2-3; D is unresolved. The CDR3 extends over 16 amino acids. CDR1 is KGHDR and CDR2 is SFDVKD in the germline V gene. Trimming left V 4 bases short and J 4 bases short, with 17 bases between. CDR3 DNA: TGTGCCACCAGTGACTCTGGACGGGCTTACCCAGATACGCAGTATTTT. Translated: CATSDSGRAYPDTQYF.

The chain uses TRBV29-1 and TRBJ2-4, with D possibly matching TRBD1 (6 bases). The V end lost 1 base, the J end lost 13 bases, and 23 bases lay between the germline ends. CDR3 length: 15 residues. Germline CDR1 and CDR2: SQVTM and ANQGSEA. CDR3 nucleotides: TGCAGCGTTGAAGTAACAGGGACCCCCTCCGACAAGCAGTACTTC. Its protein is CSVEVTGTPSDKQYF. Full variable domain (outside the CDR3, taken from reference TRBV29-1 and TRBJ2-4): SAVISQKPSRDICQRGTSLTIQCQVDSQVTMMFWYRQQPGQSLTLIATANQGSEATYESGFVIDKFPISRPNLTFSTLTVSNMSPEDSSIYLCSVEVTGTPSDKQYFGAGTRLSVL.

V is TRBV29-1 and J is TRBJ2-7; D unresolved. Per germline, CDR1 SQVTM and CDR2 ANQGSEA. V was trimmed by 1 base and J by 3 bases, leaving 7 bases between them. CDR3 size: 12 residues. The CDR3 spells CSVEANNYEQYF. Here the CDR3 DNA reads TGCAGCGTTGAAGCCAACAACTACGAGCAGTACTTC.

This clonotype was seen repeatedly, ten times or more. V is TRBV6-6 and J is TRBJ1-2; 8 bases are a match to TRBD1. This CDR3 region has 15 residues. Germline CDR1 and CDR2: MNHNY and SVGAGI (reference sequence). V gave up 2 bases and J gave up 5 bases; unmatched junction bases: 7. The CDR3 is CASSYRLTGAYGYTF. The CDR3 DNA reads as TGTGCCAGCAGTTACCGATTGACAGGGGCATATGGCTACACCTTC.

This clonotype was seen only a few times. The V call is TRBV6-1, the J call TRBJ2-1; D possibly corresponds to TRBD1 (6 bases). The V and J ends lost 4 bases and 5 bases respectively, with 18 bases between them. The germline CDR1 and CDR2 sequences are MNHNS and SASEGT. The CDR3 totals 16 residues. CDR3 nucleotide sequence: TGTGCCAGCAGTGGAGGGGAGACAGGAAGAAACAATGAGCAGTTCTTC. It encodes CASSGGETGRNNEQFF.

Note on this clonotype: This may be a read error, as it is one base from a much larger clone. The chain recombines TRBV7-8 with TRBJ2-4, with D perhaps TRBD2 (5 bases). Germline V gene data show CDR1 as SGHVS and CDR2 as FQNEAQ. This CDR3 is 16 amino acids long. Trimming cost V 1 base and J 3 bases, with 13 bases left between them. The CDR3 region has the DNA TGTGCCAGCAGCTTAGGAATAGGAGGAGTCAAAAACATTCAGTACTTC. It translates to CASSLGIGGVKNIQYF. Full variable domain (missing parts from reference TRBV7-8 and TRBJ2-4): GAGVSQSPRYKVAKRGQDVALRCDPISGHVSLFWYQQALGQGPEFLTYFQNEAQLDKSGLPSDRFFAERPEGSVSTLKIQRTQQEDSAVYLCASSLGIGGVKNIQYFGAGTRLSVL.

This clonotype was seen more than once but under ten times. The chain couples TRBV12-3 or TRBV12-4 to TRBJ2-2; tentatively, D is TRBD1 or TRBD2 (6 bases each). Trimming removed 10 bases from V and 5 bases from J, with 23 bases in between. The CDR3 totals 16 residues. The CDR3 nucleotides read TGTGCCACCCGGTTCTCGGGGGCAGGAGAAACCGGGGAGCTGTTTTTT. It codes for CATRFSGAGETGELFF.

The CDR3 loop is CASVPGTGSYNEQYF. The DNA of the CDR3 is TGTGCCAGCGTACCCGGGACAGGGTCCTACAATGAGCAGTACTTC. The chain joins TRBV12-3 or TRBV12-4 to TRBJ2-1; 9 nucleotides align to TRBD1. The J call may not be correct, given that the DNA end is closer to TRBJ2-7. The CDR3 has 15 residues.

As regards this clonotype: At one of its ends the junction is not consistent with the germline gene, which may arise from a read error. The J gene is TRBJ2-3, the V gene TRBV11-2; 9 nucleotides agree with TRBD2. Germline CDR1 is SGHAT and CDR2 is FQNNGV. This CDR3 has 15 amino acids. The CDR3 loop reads CASSLSGGGTNTQYF. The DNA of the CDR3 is TGTGCCAGCAGCCTTAGCGGGGGAGGCACAAATACGCAGTATTTT.

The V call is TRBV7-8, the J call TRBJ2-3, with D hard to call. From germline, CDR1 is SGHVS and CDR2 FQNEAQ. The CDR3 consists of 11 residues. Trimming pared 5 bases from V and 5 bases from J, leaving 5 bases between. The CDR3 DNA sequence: TGTGCCAGCAGCCGGATAGATACGCAGTATTTT. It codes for CASSRIDTQYF.

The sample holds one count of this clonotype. CDR3 sequence: CASSYQRQGYEQYF. CDR3 DNA sequence: TGTGCCAGCAGTTACCAACGACAGGGGTACGAGCAGTACTTC. V usage is TRBV6-5 and J usage is TRBJ2-7; 8 bases align to TRBD1. This CDR3 is built from 14 residues. Germline-derived CDR1 and CDR2 are MNHEY and SVGAGI. J was trimmed by 4 bases and V by 2 bases; bases with no gene match: 4.

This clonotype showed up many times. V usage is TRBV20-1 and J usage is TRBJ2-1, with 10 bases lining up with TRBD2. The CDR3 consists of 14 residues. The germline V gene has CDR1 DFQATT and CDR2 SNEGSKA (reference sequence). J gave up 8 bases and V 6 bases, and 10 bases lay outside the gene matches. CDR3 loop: CSAQAGGRLDEQFF. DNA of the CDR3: TGCAGTGCCCAAGCGGGGGGGCGTCTGGATGAGCAGTTCTTC.

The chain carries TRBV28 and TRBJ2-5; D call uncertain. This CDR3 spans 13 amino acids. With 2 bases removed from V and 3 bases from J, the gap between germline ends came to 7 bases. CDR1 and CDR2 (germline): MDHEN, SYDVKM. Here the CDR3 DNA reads TGTGCCAGCAGTTTAACACATGAAGAGACCCAGTACTTC. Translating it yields CASSLTHEETQYF.

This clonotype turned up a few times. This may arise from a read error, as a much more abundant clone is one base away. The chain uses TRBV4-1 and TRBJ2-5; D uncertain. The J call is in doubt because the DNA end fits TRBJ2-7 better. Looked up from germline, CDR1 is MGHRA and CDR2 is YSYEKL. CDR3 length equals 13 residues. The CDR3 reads CASSATRNYEQYF. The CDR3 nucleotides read TGCGCCAGCAGCGCCACAAGGAACTACGAGCAGTACTTC.

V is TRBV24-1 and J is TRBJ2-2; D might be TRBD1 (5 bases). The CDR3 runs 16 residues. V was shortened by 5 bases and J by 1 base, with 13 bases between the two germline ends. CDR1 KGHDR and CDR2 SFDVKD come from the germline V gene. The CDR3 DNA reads TGTGCCACCAGTGCACAGGTGGCCTTGAACACCGGGGAGCTGTTTTTT. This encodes CATSAQVALNTGELFF.